A selection of T cell receptor beta chains follows, all from one sample in a study of CD8+ T cells in alopecia areata. The data were produced by immunoSEQ multiplex PCR, yet TCRdb's version contains in-frame clones alone and is incomplete. The top ten hold 25% of the sample, which has 120,000 to 150,000 clones, 65% to 90% seen once. The sample consisted of CD8+ T cells sorted from blood, taken at week 4, from a patient treated with tofacitinib. Source of these receptors: a human donor with alopecia areata. CDR3s include the opening cysteine and the closing phenylalanine or tryptophan. The D gene is left open where the match is weak. Only part of the rows carry a size: once, few, many, or a class if the clone is expanded.

D gene | clone size | J gene | V gene | CDR3 protein | CDR3 DNA
NA | NA | TRBJ2-2 | TRBV6-5 | CASSWSGTGELFF | TGTGCCAGCAGTTGGTCAGGAACCGGGGAGCTGTTTTTT
TRBD1 | once | TRBJ2-7 | TRBV7-2 | CASSFDPGQGPYEQYF | TGTGCCAGCAGCTTTGATCCGGGACAGGGACCCTACGAGCAGTACTTC
NA | NA | TRBJ2-7 | TRBV9 | CASSVGQTSYEQYF | TGTGCCAGCAGCGTAGGACAGACATCCTACGAGCAGTACTTC
TRBD2 | NA | TRBJ2-3 | TRBV10-2 | CASRDSGVSTDTQYF | TGCGCCAGCAGAGATAGCGGGGTTAGCACAGATACGCAGTATTTT
NA | once | TRBJ2-7 | TRBV6-1 | CASSDGPYEQYF | TGTGCCAGCAGTGACGGACCCTACGAGCAGTACTTC
NA | NA | TRBJ1-2 | TRBV4-1 | CASSQDLGVRDGYTF | TGCGCCAGCAGCCAAGACCTAGGCGTCCGGGATGGCTACACCTTC
TRBD2 | few | TRBJ2-5 | TRBV7-9 | CASSSLGGTSTSGKTQYF | TGTGCCAGCAGCTCGCTAGGAGGGACTAGCACCTCAGGAAAGACCCAGTACTTC
NA | NA | TRBJ2-1 | TRBV7-6 | CASSLVGNEQFF | TGTGCCAGCAGCTTAGTCGGGAATGAGCAGTTCTTC
TRBD2 | NA | TRBJ2-7 | TRBV7-8 | CASSTSGRLGEQYF | TGTGCCAGCAGCACTAGCGGACGGCTGGGCGAGCAGTACTTC
NA | NA | TRBJ1-3 | TRBV7-2 | CASSLRARHSGNTIYF | TGTGCCAGCAGCTTAAGGGCAAGGCACTCTGGAAACACCATATATTTT